The next 17 T cell receptor beta chains were all read from a single sample in a study of blood T cell repertoires in COVID-19 (dated by TCRdb to 2019 to 2021). The protocol used for the library was the immunoSEQ multiplex PCR assay. What TCRdb holds here is the immuneACCESS table cut down to in-frame rearrangements. Part of the clones is not present; checked against another copy, under half of the missing clones reflect an unresolved V gene, and the others are unexplained. In all, the sample holds some 130,000 clones, and roughly nine tenths of those were seen once. Clones ranked in the top ten supply approximately 4.6% of the sample. The specimen sequenced was peripheral blood. The receptors were sampled from a man aged 60 to 69 with COVID-19, enrolled during active disease.

The chain couples TRBV29-1 to TRBJ1-2; 7 nucleotides agree with TRBD1. From germline, CDR1 is SQVTM and CDR2 ANQGSEA. The CDR3 totals 13 residues. The ends lost 7 bases at V and 7 bases at J; junction bases unmatched: 12. The CDR3 nucleotides are TGCAGCGCGCGAGTAGGGGGCGGTTTTGGCTACACCTTC. The encoded protein is CSARVGGGFGYTF.

The chain recombines TRBV12-3 or TRBV12-4 with TRBJ2-7; the D is unclear. V lost 7 bases, J lost 6 bases, and 10 bases lay in between. The CDR3 sequence is 11 residues long. The CDR3 here is CASTLAGEQYF. CDR3 sequence (DNA): TGTGCCAGCACCTTGGCAGGCGAGCAGTACTTC.

The gene calls are TRBV30 and TRBJ2-1; the D is unclear. Trimming left V 2 bases short and J 8 bases short, with 10 bases between. This CDR3 has 12 amino acids. CDR1 and CDR2 (germline): GTSNPN, SVGIG (reference sequence). The CDR3 loop is CAWSWSEDEQFF. In DNA form, the CDR3 reads TGTGCCTGGAGTTGGTCAGAAGATGAGCAGTTCTTC.

This clone was found once. The V call is TRBV28, the J call TRBJ2-1, with 12 bases lining up with TRBD2. This CDR3 has 15 residues. Germline trimming cut 7 bases from V and 8 bases from J; bases unmatched to any gene: 9. Germline CDR1 reads MDHEN; CDR2 reads SYDVKM. The CDR3 is CASTSSGRAIDEQFF. The CDR3 DNA sequence: TGTGCCAGCACCTCTAGCGGGAGGGCCATCGATGAGCAGTTCTTC.

The V and J genes are TRBV27 and TRBJ2-7; 10 nucleotides agree with TRBD1. Germline CDR1 and CDR2: MNHEY and SMNVEV (reference sequence). This CDR3 is 14 amino acids long. The V and J ends lost 4 bases and 1 base, in that order; junction bases with no gene match: 1. The CDR3 nucleotides read TGTGCCAGCAGTTCGGACAGGGGGTCCTACGAGCAGTACTTC. Translation: CASSSDRGSYEQYF.

The chain recombines TRBV6-5 with TRBJ2-7; 7 bases align to TRBD2. The CDR3 is 15 residues long. Germline trimming cut 0 bases from V and 7 bases from J; bases unmatched to any gene: 9. The V gene's germline CDR1 is MNHEY and CDR2 SVGAGI. CDR3 in amino acids: CASSYSPRGSFEQYF. CDR3 DNA: TGTGCCAGCAGTTACTCTCCCCGCGGGAGTTTTGAGCAGTACTTC.

This chain joins TRBV24-1 and TRBJ2-1; TRBD1 matches 7 bases. CDR3 length equals 16 residues. Germline lookup yields CDR1 KGHDR and CDR2 SFDVKD. With 3 bases clipped from V and 2 bases from J, the junction kept 6 bases outside the gene matches. The CDR3 sequence is CATSDPPGQTYNEQFF. DNA for the CDR3: TGTGCCACCAGTGATCCTCCGGGACAGACCTACAATGAGCAGTTCTTC.

This rearrangement joins TRBV2 to TRBJ1-2; TRBD1 matches 7 bases. CDR1 is SNHLY and CDR2 is FYNNEI in the germline V gene. The CDR3 totals 13 residues. Losses at the gene ends were 3 bases for V and 9 bases for J; bases not matched to a gene: 7. The CDR3 DNA reads as TGTGCCAGCAGTGATCCCCGGGACAGTCGCTACACCTTC. This sequence encodes CASSDPRDSRYTF.

V gene TRBV4-1 combines with J gene TRBJ2-3, with unresolved D. The CDR3 has 14 residues. From germline, CDR1 is MGHRA and CDR2 YSYEKL. V lost 1 base to trimming and J lost 2 bases, with 7 bases between them. DNA of the CDR3: TGCGCCAGCAGCCAAGGGGCGAACACAGATACGCAGTATTTT. It encodes CASSQGANTDTQYF.

This clone was counted a single time. This chain joins TRBV19 and TRBJ1-1; TRBD1 might be the D (5 bases). CDR3 length: 14 amino acids. CDR1 is LNHDA, CDR2 SQIVND, per germline (reference sequence). V was clipped by 7 bases and J by 7 bases, with 19 bases between them. The CDR3 region is CASKGDATAVEAFF. The CDR3 DNA reads TGTGCCAGTAAAGGTGACGCGACAGCCGTTGAAGCTTTCTTT.

The genes are TRBV4-3 and TRBJ1-5; a weak D match, TRBD1 (5 bases). The ends were cut back, 4 bases at V and 0 bases at J, with 10 bases in the middle. Germline-derived CDR1 and CDR2 are LGHNA and YSLEER. The CDR3 contains 15 residues. CDR3: CASSPGLDSNQPQHF. The CDR3 DNA is TGCGCCAGCAGCCCGGGACTGGATAGCAATCAGCCCCAGCATTTT.

This sequence joins TRBV6-5 and TRBJ2-1; D remains ambiguous. V lost 5 bases, J lost 0 bases, and 11 bases lay in between. The length of the CDR3 is 15 residues. The germline V gene encodes CDR1 MNHEY and CDR2 SVGAGI. The CDR3 coding sequence is TGTGCCAGCAGTCAAACTGAGAGCTCCTACAATGAGCAGTTCTTC. Translated, it gives CASSQTESSYNEQFF.

This chain connects TRBV19 to TRBJ2-7; 8 positions agree with TRBD2. The CDR3 consists of 15 residues. CDR1 is LNHDA and CDR2 is SQIVND in the germline V gene (reference sequence). The V and J ends lost 1 base and 5 bases, in that order; junction bases with no gene match: 7. CDR3 nucleotides: TGTGCCAGTAGTATAGGTGGTGGGACTAGAGACGAGCAGTACTTC. Its protein product is CASSIGGGTRDEQYF.

V and J are TRBV7-3 and TRBJ2-1, with D unresolved. This CDR3 is built from 13 residues. Trimming shortened V by 3 bases and J by 4 bases, and 7 bases separated the two germline ends. Per germline, CDR1 SGHTA and CDR2 FQGTGA. DNA for the CDR3: TGTGCCAGCAGCTTTTTACGGTACAATGAGCAGTTCTTC. This gives the protein CASSFLRYNEQFF.

The V call is TRBV11-2, the J call TRBJ2-7; D unresolved. V dropped 5 bases and J dropped 4 bases, with 9 bases sitting between them. Germline CDR1 and CDR2: SGHAT and FQNNGV. The CDR3 runs to 12 residues. The CDR3 coding sequence is TGTGCCAGCAGCCTTGACTTGTACGAGCAGTACTTC. It encodes CASSLDLYEQYF.

The V gene is TRBV18, the J gene TRBJ2-1; 7 nucleotides agree with TRBD2. CDR3 length: 16 amino acids. The J segment lost 4 bases and the V segment lost 3 bases, leaving 9 bases of the junction unmatched. CDR1 and CDR2 (germline): KGHSH, LQKENI. The DNA for the CDR3 is TGTGCCAGCTCACCCGCGACTAGCCGATCTTACAATGAGCAGTTCTTC. Translation gives CASSPATSRSYNEQFF. Looking up the rest from reference TRBV18 and TRBJ2-1 gives the full variable domain: NAGVMQNPRHLVRRRGQEARLRCSPMKGHSHVYWYRQLPEEGLKFMVYLQKENIIDESGMPKERFSAEFPKEGPSILRIQQVVRGDSAAYFCASSPATSRSYNEQFFGPGTRLTVL.

The chain couples TRBV5-8 to TRBJ1-5; D possibly corresponds to TRBD1 (5 bases). This CDR3 is 15 amino acids long. In germline, CDR1 is SGHTS, CDR2 YDEGEE. The ends were cut back, 2 bases at V and 2 bases at J, with 11 bases in the middle. The CDR3 DNA reads as TGTGCCAGCAGCTTAGGGGTAGGGGGCAATCAGCCCCAGCATTTT. Translating it yields CASSLGVGGNQPQHF. Drawing the rest from reference TRBV5-8 and TRBJ1-5, the complete variable domain is EAGVTQSPTHLIKTRGQQATLRCSPISGHTSVYWYQQALGLGLQFLLWYDEGEERNRGNFPPRFSGRQFPNYSSELNVNALELEDSALYLCASSLGVGGNQPQHFGDGTRLSIL.